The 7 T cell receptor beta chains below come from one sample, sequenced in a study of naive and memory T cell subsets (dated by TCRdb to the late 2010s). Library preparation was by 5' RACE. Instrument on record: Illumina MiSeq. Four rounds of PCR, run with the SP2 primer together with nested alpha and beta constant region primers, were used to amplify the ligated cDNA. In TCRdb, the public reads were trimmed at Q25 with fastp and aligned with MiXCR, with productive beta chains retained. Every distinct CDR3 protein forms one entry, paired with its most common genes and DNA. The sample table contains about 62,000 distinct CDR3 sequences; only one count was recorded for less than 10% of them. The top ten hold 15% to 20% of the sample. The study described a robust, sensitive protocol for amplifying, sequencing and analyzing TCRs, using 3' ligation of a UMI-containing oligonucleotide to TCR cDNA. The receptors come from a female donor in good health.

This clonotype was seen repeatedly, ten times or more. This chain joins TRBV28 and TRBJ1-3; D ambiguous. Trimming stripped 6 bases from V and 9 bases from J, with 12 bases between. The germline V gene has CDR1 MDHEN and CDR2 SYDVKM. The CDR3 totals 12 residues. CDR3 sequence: CASSRTWITIYF. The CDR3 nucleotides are TGTGCCAGCAGCCGGACCTGGATCACCATATATTTT.

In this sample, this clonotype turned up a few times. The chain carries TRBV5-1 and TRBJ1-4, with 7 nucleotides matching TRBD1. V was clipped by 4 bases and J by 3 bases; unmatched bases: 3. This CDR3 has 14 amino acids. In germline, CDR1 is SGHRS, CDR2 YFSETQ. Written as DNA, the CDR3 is TGCGCCAGCAGCCCAGGACAGGCTAATGAAAAACTGTTTTTT. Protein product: CASSPGQANEKLFF.

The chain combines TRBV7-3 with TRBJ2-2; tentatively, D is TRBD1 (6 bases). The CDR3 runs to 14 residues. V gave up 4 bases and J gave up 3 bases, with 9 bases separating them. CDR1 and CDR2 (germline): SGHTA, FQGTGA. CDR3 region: CASSSGQHTGELFF. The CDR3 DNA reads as TGTGCCAGCAGCTCGGGACAACACACCGGGGAGCTGTTTTTT.

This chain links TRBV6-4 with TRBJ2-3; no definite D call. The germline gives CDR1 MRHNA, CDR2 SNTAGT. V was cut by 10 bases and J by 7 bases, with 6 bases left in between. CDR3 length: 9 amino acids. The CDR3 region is CANYNTQYF. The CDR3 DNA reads TGTGCCAACTACAATACGCAGTATTTT.

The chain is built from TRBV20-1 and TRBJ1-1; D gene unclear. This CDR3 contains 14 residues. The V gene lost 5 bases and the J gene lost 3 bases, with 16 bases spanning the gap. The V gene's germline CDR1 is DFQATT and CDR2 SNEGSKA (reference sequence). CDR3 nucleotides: TGCAGTGCTCCCCCCATGATTAGCCACACTGAAGCTTTCTTT. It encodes CSAPPMISHTEAFF.

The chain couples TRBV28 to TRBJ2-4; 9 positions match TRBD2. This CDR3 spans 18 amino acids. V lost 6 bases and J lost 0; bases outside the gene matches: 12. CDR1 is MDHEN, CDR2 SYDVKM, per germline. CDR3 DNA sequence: TGTGCCAGCAGCCCCGGCGGCGGGGGGGCCCGAGCCAAAAACATTCAGTACTTC. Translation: CASSPGGGGARAKNIQYF.

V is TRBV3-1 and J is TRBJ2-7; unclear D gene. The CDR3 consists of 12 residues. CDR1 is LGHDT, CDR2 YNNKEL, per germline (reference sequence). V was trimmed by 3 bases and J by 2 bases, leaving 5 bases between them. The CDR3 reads CASSQRTYEQYF. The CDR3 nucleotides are TGTGCCAGCAGCCAGAGGACCTACGAGCAGTACTTC.